A selection of T cell receptor beta chains follows, all from one sample in a study of beta chain features in type 1 diabetes. Produced via immunoSEQ multiplex PCR; TCRdb's table is partial and in-frame only. The sample shows a few hundred thousand clones, around 15% of them seen only once. What was sequenced was naive CD4+ T cells from blood. All receptors derive from a man aged 30 to 39 with type 1 diabetes. The CDR3 runs from the conserved cysteine through the conserved F or W. D genes are given only for firm matches. Only part of the rows carry a size: once, few, many, or a class if the clone is expanded.

TRBV7-2	-	TRBD1	TRBJ2-4	CASSLGGTGRAKNIQYF	TGTGCCAGCAGCTTAGGAGGGACAGGGAGGGCCAAAAACATTCAGTACTTC
TRBV7-9	few	TRBD1	TRBJ2-1	CASIRQGAGNEQFF	TGTGCCAGCATCAGACAGGGTGCAGGCAATGAGCAGTTCTTC
TRBV7-9	few	-	TRBJ2-7	CASSGGDEQYF	TGTGCCAGCTCTGGCGGCGACGAGCAGTACTTC
TRBV4-1	-	-	TRBJ2-7	CASSQEKRRSFYEQYF	TGCGCCAGCAGCCAAGAGAAAAGGCGCAGCTTCTACGAGCAGTACTTC
TRBV10-3	-	TRBD1	TRBJ1-2	CAISEDRDGGYTF	TGTGCCATCAGTGAGGACAGGGACGGTGGCTACACCTTC
TRBV29-1	-	TRBD1	TRBJ2-5	CSVDRGRAETQYF	TGCAGCGTGGACAGGGGGCGCGCAGAGACCCAGTACTTC
TRBV30	-	-	TRBJ2-7	CAWSFSNEQYF	TGTGCCTGGAGTTTTAGTAACGAGCAGTACTTC
TRBV13	few	-	TRBJ2-5	CASSSRGPETQYF	TGTGCCAGCAGCTCCCGAGGACCTGAGACCCAGTACTTC
TRBV29-1	-	-	TRBJ2-1	CSVRGASGWYNEQFF	TGCAGCGTTAGGGGAGCGAGCGGGTGGTACAATGAGCAGTTCTTC
TRBV21-1	-	-	TRBJ2-5	CASSNLGKTQYF	TGTGCCAGCAGCAACTTAGGAAAGACCCAGTACTTC
TRBV7-2	few	-	TRBJ1-1	CASSLRYGQNTEAFF	TGTGCCAGCAGCTTAAGATATGGGCAGAACACTGAAGCTTTCTTT
TRBV30	few	-	TRBJ2-2	CAFTGTPNTGELFF	TGTGCCTTCACTGGGACCCCGAACACCGGGGAGCTGTTTTTT
TRBV7-7	few	TRBD2	TRBJ2-1	CASSSPGGLPYNEQFF	TGTGCTAGCAGCTCCCCGGGGGGTTTACCCTACAATGAGCAGTTCTTC
TRBV7-9	-	TRBD1	TRBJ2-4	CASSPRDRAKNIQYF	TGTGCCAGCAGCCCCCGGGACAGGGCCAAAAACATTCAGTACTTC
TRBV2	-	-	TRBJ2-7	CASSGSTEQYF	TGTGCCAGCAGTGGGAGTACGGAGCAGTACTTC
TRBV10-3	-	TRBD1	TRBJ2-7	CAISDHGTGGFGQYF	TGTGCCATCAGTGACCACGGGACAGGGGGCTTCGGGCAGTACTTC
TRBV7-9	-	TRBD2	TRBJ2-7	CASSSRGGVSPYEQYF	TGTGCCAGCAGCTCCCGCGGGGGTGTGTCCCCGTACGAGCAGTACTTC
TRBV18	-	TRBD2	TRBJ2-1	CASSPMTSGYNEQFF	TGTGCCAGCTCACCGATGACTAGCGGTTACAATGAGCAGTTCTTC
TRBV5-1	few	TRBD2	TRBJ2-3	CASSGSGRNLDTQYF	TGCGCCAGCAGCGGGAGCGGGAGGAACCTGGATACGCAGTATTTT
TRBV20-1	-	-	TRBJ2-5	CSAPQGETQYF	TGCAGTGCTCCGCAGGGAGAGACCCAGTACTTC
TRBV5-1	once	TRBD2	TRBJ2-3	CASSRQHIAGTGDTQYF	TGCGCCAGCAGCCGCCAACACATAGCGGGAACCGGAGATACGCAGTATTTT
TRBV9	few	TRBD2	TRBJ2-2	CASSVAGLVTNTGELFF	TGTGCCAGCAGCGTAGCGGGACTAGTTACCAACACCGGGGAGCTGTTTTTT
TRBV29-1	-	-	TRBJ2-7	CSVGQTYEQYF	TGCAGCGTTGGACAGACCTACGAGCAGTACTTC